This TCR beta chain was captured by sequencing in a study of blood T cell repertoires in COVID-19. Across the whole study: Samples of COVID-19 (acute and convalescent) were obtained from the United States, Italy and Spain. T cells, B-cell-depleted T cells, or PBMCs supplied cDNA or gDNA.

V gave up 6 bases and J gave up 3 bases, with 17 bases separating them. Germline lookup yields CDR1 SGHRS and CDR2 YFSETQ. The CDR3 extends over 15 amino acids. Original handling: Amplification of reference gene primers was used by the study to estimate nucleated cell counts. Sequenced by immunoSEQ multiplex PCR; TCRdb stores in-frame clones only, minus some. V, J and clone size are taken as reported in that table, and D and trimming were inferred from the DNA itself. The sample records roughly 80,000 clones, under 85% being singletons. The sequence came from a human donor in a cohort sampled during active COVID-19. V and J are TRBV5-1 and TRBJ2-3; the D gene is possibly TRBD2 (5 bases). Sequenced material: peripheral blood. The CDR3 loop reads CASNAAAPGTDTQYF. CDR3 coding DNA: TGCGCCAGCAACGCAGCGGCCCCGGGAACAGATACGCAGTATTTT.